This T cell receptor beta chain was sequenced during a study of T-cell memory formation after mild COVID-19. The study's findings and limits: Memory cells collected pre-infection included some clones that later responded, suggesting cross-reactive memory joined. Unconfirmed was the SARS-CoV-2 specificity of second-wave clones that peaked on day 37. The main location of contracting CD4+ clones was CM and EM, and that of contracting CD8+ clones was EMRA.

This clonotype appeared a few times. Antigen unknown. 5'RACE with constant-segment primers built TCRalpha and TCRbeta cDNA libraries with UMIs. TCRdb independently ran MiXCR on the 5' RACE reads; one entry per CDR3 protein. This table holds roughly 320,000 distinct CDR3 sequences, approximately 29% found once. The sample taken for sequencing was PBMCs or a T cell subset sorted from them (not recorded which). This TCR came from an adult woman who had mild COVID-19 (a few samples of this study predate the infection). Cell type and time point are not known.

The CDR3 DNA follows: TGTGCCAGCAGCTTAAATCTAGTGGATGAGCAGTTCTTC. Its translation: CASSLNLVDEQFF. The chain recombines TRBV7-3 with TRBJ2-1; no definite D call. The CDR3 runs to 13 residues. CDR1 and CDR2 (germline): SGHTA, FQGTGA. Trimming pared 1 base from V and 8 bases from J, leaving 9 bases between.